This is a list of T cell receptor beta chains from one sample in a study of metastatic and nonmetastatic thyroid tumors. MiXCR reprocessed the PCR reads for TCRdb. The sample includes tens of thousands of clones, about 4.1% of them seen just once. The sequenced sample consisted of blood. The receptor set was obtained from a female donor with papillary thyroid cancer or a benign thyroid nodule (not recorded which). Some clones in this sample may be carry-over from other donors' samples. CDR3s include the opening cysteine and the closing phenylalanine or tryptophan.

v_gene: TRBV19; j_gene: TRBJ2-7; CDR3aa: CASSIPGDYEQYF
v_gene: TRBV6-2/TRBV6-3; j_gene: TRBJ1-2; CDR3aa: CASSYSPANYGYTF
v_gene: TRBV2; j_gene: TRBJ2-7; CDR3aa: CASSEFYEQYF
v_gene: TRBV12-3/TRBV12-4; j_gene: TRBJ2-2; CDR3aa: CASSATGTGELFF
v_gene: TRBV2; j_gene: TRBJ1-2; CDR3aa: CASSEQGQGFGYTF
v_gene: TRBV11-2; j_gene: TRBJ1-4; CDR3aa: CASSLNEKLFF
v_gene: TRBV5-1; j_gene: TRBJ2-7; CDR3aa: CASSFQTDRCEHYF
v_gene: TRBV2; j_gene: TRBJ1-5; CDR3aa: CASSESEALGVKPQHF
v_gene: TRBV9; j_gene: TRBJ2-7; CDR3aa: CASSVDQSYEQYF
v_gene: TRBV6-1; j_gene: TRBJ2-1; CDR3aa: CAAKRKAGGEGEQFF
v_gene: TRBV6-1; j_gene: TRBJ1-5; CDR3aa: CASSETAGARQPQHF
v_gene: TRBV7-9; j_gene: TRBJ2-5; CDR3aa: CASSLGRTADRSLQETQYF
v_gene: TRBV9; j_gene: TRBJ1-2; CDR3aa: CASSVGQGIGGYTF
v_gene: TRBV7-9; j_gene: TRBJ1-2; CDR3aa: CASSRPTGSNYGYTF
v_gene: TRBV20-1; j_gene: TRBJ2-1; CDR3aa: CSARSGPSSSYNEQFF
v_gene: TRBV28; j_gene: TRBJ1-1; CDR3aa: CAIPPGQGNTEAFF
v_gene: TRBV5-4; j_gene: TRBJ2-1; CDR3aa: CASSFYSRNEQFF
v_gene: TRBV28; j_gene: TRBJ2-5; CDR3aa: CASSFLTGRQETQYF
v_gene: TRBV29-1; j_gene: TRBJ1-5; CDR3aa: CSGGWGGDQPQHF
v_gene: TRBV29-1; j_gene: TRBJ1-1; CDR3aa: CSSAGPGTEAFF
v_gene: TRBV2; j_gene: TRBJ2-3; CDR3aa: CASSRETETTQYF
v_gene: TRBV27; j_gene: TRBJ2-1; CDR3aa: CASSPSRPTHNEQFF
v_gene: TRBV19; j_gene: TRBJ1-2; CDR3aa: CASKTAGTGVYGYTF
v_gene: TRBV5-1; j_gene: TRBJ2-2; CDR3aa: CASSLNGAGELFF
v_gene: TRBV5-1; j_gene: TRBJ2-5; CDR3aa: CASSLAGGLGETQYF
v_gene: TRBV5-6; j_gene: TRBJ2-7; CDR3aa: CASSPGAGGAGYTYEQYF
v_gene: TRBV28; j_gene: TRBJ1-6; CDR3aa: CASSSPDRARFF
v_gene: TRBV28; j_gene: TRBJ2-7; CDR3aa: CASHSGISYEHYF
v_gene: TRBV13; j_gene: TRBJ2-7; CDR3aa: CASSLTGYEQYF